This T cell receptor (beta chain) stems from a study of vaccination and CD4 T cells after COVID-19. Study context: The post-COVID sampling time was a median 101 days after diagnosis, ranging from 35 to 161.

The Oncomine TCR Beta short-read assay was applied to DNA of cultured CD4+ T cells. MiXCR was run by TCRdb on the PCR reads, yielding one entry per CDR3 protein. The profile shows around 13,000 distinct CDR3 sequences, 27% of them singletons. This CDR3 has 15 amino acids. Germline V gene lookup returns CDR1 SNHLY and CDR2 FYNNEI. V lost 7 bases to trimming and J lost 7 bases; unmatched junction nucleotides: 10. About this clonotype itself: Its antigen remains unknown.

Sample treatment: roughly 10-day PBMC culture with coronavirus spike peptide pools or control peptides (ViraFEST assay). The chain recombines TRBV2 with TRBJ1-6, with 7 bases aligning to TRBD1. The TCR originated in a human donor who received a COVID-19 vaccine. Material: CD4+ T cells from blood, cultured in vitro, obtained before SARS-CoV-2 vaccination. CDR3 nucleotides: TGTGCCAGCAACCGCGACAGGGCCTCAAATTCACCCCTCCACTTT. Protein sequence: CASNRDRASNSPLHF.